The entry below describes one T cell receptor beta chain. PCR involved 60 Vbeta and 13 Jbeta primers. Produced via immunoSEQ multiplex PCR; TCRdb's table is partial and in-frame only. The profile shows over 100,000 clones, 79% of them singletons. The V gene lost 3 bases and the J gene lost 0 bases, with 15 bases spanning the gap. Germline CDR1 is SGHRS and CDR2 is YFSETQ. CDR3 length equals 16 residues. The data stem from a study of cytomegalovirus exposure and HLA in healthy donors. The gene calls are TRBV5-1 and TRBJ1-1; D unresolved. The clonotype was recovered from a male donor in good health and CMV-seronegative. Sequenced sample: PBMCs. CDR3 in amino acids: CASSSRSRGVNTEAFF. As DNA, the CDR3 is TGCGCCAGCAGCTCCCGGTCACGAGGTGTGAACACTGAAGCTTTCTTT. Filled out from reference TRBV5-1 and TRBJ1-1, the complete variable domain reads KAGVTQTPRYLIKTRGQQVTLSCSPISGHRSVSWYQQTPGQGLQFLFEYFSETQRNKGNFPGRFSGRQFSNSRSEMNVSTLELGDSALYLCASSSRSRGVNTEAFFGQGTRLTVV.